This T cell receptor (beta chain) originates from a study of cytomegalovirus exposure and HLA in healthy donors. Turning to the study itself: Among roughly 180 million T cells, an earlier analysis found about 100 million unique TCR beta sequences.

The PCR contained 60 Vbeta and 13 Jbeta primers. TCRdb's copy holds only in-frame clones and misses some; the assay was immunoSEQ multiplex PCR. The sample consists of approximately 93,000 clones, under 90% of them appearing once. The CDR3 runs to 15 residues. Germline lookup yields CDR1 LNHDA and CDR2 SQIVND (reference sequence). Trimming shortened V by 6 bases and J by 3 bases, and 17 bases separated the two germline ends. Notes on this clone: Its cognate antigen is unknown.

Whole-study findings and limits: Later analysis showed most CMV-associated TCR beta chains appearing HLA-restricted. Available immune exposure information covered CMV serostatus only. The likely origin of a cluster of highly shared sequence variants was a sequencing artifact.

The chain carries TRBV19 and TRBJ2-5, with D possibly TRBD1 on 6 matching bases. This sequence originates from a man in his forties or fifties in good health and CMV-seronegative. Sample: PBMCs. The CDR3 region has the DNA TGTGCCAGTAGAGCCCGAACAGGGTCGGAAGAGACCCAGTACTTC. It codes for CASRARTGSEETQYF.